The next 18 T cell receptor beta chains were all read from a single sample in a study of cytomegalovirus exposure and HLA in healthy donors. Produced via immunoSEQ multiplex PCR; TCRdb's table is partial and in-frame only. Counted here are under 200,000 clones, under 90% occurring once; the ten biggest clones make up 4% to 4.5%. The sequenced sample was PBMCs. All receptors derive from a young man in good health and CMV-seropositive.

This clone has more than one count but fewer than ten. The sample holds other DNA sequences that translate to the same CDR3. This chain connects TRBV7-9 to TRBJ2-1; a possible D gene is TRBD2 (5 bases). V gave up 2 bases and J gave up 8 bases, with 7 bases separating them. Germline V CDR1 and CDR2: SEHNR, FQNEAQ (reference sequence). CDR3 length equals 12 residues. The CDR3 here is CASSLLADEQFF. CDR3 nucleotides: TGTGCCAGCAGCTTACTAGCTGATGAGCAGTTCTTC. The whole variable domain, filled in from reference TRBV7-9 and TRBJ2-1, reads DTGVSQNPRHKITKRGQNVTFRCDPISEHNRLYWYRQTLGQGPEFLTYFQNEAQLEKSRLLSDRFSAERPKGSFSTLEIQRTEQGDSAMYLCASSLLADEQFFGPGTRLTVL.

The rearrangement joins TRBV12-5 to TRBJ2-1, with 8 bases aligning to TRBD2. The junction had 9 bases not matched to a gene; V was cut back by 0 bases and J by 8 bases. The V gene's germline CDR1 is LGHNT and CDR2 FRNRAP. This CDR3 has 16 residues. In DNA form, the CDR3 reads TGTGCTAGTGGTTTGGTACTGGCTAGCGGGTTAGATGAGCAGTTCTTC. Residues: CASGLVLASGLDEQFF.

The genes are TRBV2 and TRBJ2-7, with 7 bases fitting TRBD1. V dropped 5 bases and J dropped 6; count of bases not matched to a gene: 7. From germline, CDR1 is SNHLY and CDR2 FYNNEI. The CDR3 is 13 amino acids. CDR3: CASSKLDRLEQYF. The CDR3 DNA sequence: TGTGCCAGCAGTAAGCTGGACAGGCTCGAGCAGTACTTC.

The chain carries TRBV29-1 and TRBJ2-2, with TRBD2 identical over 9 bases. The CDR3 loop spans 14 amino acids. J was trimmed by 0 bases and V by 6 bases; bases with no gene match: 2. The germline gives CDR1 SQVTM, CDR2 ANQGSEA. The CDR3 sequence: CSVGLAANTGELFF. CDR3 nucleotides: TGCAGCGTGGGACTAGCCGCGAACACCGGGGAGCTGTTTTTT.

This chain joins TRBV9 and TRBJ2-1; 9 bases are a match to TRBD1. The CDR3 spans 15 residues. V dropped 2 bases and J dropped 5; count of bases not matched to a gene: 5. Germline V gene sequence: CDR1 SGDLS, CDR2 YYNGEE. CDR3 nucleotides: TGTGCCAGCAGCGTCCCCGGGACAGGGAACAATGAGCAGTTCTTC. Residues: CASSVPGTGNNEQFF.

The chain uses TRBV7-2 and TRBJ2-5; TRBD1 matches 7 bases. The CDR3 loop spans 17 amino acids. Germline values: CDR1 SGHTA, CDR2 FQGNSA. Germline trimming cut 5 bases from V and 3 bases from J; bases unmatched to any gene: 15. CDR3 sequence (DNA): TGTGCCAGCAGCCGACTCGCGTTGACAGGGCCAAAAGAGACCCAGTACTTC. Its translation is CASSRLALTGPKETQYF.

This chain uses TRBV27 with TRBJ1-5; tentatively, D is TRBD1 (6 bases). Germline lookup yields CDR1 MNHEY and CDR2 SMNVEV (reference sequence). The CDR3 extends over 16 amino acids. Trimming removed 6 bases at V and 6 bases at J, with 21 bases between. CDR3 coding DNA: TGTGCCAGCAGCCCTACGGGTTACAGGGTAGGTCAGCCCCAGCATTTT. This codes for CASSPTGYRVGQPQHF.

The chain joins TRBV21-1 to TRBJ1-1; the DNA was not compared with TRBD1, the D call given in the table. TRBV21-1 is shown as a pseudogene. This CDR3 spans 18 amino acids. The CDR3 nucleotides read TGTGCCAGCAGCCAGACCGGGACAGGGACCTTTGTGTACACTGAAGCTTTCTTT. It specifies CASSQTGTGTFVYTEAFF.

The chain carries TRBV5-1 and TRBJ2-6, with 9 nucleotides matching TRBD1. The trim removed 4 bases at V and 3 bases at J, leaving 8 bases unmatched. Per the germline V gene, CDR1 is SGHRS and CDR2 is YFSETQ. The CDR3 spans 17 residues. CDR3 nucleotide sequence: TGCGCCAGCAGCATGGGACAGGGTCCGCTTGGGGCCAACGTCCTGACTTTC. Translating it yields CASSMGQGPLGANVLTF.

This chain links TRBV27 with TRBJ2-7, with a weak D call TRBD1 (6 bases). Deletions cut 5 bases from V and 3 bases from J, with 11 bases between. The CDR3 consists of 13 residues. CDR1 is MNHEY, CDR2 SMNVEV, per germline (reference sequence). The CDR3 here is CASSPGHLYEQYF. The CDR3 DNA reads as TGTGCCAGCAGTCCGGGACACCTCTACGAGCAGTACTTC.

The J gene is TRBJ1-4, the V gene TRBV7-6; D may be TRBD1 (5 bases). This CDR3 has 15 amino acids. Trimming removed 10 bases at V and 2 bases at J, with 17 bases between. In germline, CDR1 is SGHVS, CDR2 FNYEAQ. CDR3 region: CATKRTGVTNEKLFF. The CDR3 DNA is TGTGCCACCAAGCGGACGGGGGTGACTAATGAAAAACTGTTTTTT.

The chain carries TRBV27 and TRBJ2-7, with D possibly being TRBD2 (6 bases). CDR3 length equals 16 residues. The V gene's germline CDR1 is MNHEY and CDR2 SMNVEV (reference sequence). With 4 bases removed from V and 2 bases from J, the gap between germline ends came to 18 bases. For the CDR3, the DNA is TGTGCCAGCAGTTCTTACGGGCTAGCGCCTACCTACGAGCAGTACTTC. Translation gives CASSSYGLAPTYEQYF.

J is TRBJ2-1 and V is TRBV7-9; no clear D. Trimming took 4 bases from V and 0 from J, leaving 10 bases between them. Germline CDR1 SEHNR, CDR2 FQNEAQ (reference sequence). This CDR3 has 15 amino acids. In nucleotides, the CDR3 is TGTGCCAGCAGCTCAATTCTGAGCTCCTACAATGAGCAGTTCTTC. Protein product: CASSSILSSYNEQFF.

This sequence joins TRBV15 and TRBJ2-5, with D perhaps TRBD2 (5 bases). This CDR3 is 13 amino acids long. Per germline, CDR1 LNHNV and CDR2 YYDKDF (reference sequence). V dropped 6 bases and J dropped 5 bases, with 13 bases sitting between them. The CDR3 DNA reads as TGTGCCACCAGGACGAGGGCCGGGGAGACCCAGTACTTC. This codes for CATRTRAGETQYF.

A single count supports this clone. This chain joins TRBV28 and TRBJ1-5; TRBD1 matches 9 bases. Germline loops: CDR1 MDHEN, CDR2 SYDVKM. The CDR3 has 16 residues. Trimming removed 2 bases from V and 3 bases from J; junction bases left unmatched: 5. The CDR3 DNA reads TGTGCCAGCAGTTTAGGGACAGGGAGGTTCAATCAGCCCCAGCATTTT. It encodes CASSLGTGRFNQPQHF.

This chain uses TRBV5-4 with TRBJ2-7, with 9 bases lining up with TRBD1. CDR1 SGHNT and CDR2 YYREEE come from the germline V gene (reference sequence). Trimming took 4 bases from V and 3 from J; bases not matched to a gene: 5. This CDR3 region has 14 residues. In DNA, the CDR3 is TGTGCCAGCAGCCCCGGGACAGGGATCTACGAGCAGTACTTC. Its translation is CASSPGTGIYEQYF.

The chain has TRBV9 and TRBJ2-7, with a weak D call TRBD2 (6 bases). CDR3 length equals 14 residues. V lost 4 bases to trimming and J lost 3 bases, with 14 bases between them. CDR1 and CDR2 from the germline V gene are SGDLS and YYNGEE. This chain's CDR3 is CASSPQAGLYEQYF. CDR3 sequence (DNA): TGTGCCAGCAGCCCCCAAGCGGGCCTCTACGAGCAGTACTTC.

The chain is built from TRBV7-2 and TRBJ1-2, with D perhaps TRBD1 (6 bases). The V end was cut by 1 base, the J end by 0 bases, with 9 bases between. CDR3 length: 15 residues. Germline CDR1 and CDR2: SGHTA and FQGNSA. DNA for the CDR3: TGTGCCAGCAGCTTAGGACAGGCCGCTAACTATGGCTACACCTTC. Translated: CASSLGQAANYGYTF.